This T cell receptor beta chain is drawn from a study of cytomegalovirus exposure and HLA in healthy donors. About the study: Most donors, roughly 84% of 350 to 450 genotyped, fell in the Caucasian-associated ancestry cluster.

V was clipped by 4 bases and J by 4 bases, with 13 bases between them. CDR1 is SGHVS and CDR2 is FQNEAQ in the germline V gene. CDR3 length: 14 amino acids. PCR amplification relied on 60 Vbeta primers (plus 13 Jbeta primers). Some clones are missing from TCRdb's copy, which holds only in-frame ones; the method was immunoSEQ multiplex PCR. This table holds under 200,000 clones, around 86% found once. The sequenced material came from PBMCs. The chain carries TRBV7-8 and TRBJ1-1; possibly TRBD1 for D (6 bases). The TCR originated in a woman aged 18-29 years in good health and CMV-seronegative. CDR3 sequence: CASSSTGFATEAFF. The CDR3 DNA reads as TGTGCCAGCAGCTCAACAGGGTTTGCCACTGAAGCTTTCTTT.